The clone carrying this TCR beta chain was detected once. The target antigen is unknown. Germline V gene data show CDR1 as GTSNPN and CDR2 as SVGIG (reference sequence). V was cut by 4 bases and J by 2 bases, with 15 bases left in between. The CDR3 length is 15 residues. This sample was included in a study of shared clonotypes between healthy human individuals. At the level of the study: CD8 memory received one plate per donor, CD8 naive two, CD4 memory three and CD4 naive three. The study's findings and limits: In general, naive subsets displayed greater estimated richness than memory subsets did.

Each subset's genomic DNA was split evenly across several immunoSEQ plates. Produced via immunoSEQ multiplex PCR; TCRdb's table is partial and in-frame only. The table shows about 1.5 million clones, with 95% to 99% occurring only once. This chain uses TRBV30 with TRBJ1-5, with a possible D match to TRBD1 (6 bases). The receptor's source is a man aged 25-45 years in good health. Sequencing used naive CD4+ T cells sorted from blood. Stated subset: CD45RA+ positively selected. CDR3 protein: CAWTGGGAGNQPQHF. CDR3 sequence (DNA): TGTGCCTGGACCGGAGGGGGGGCGGGCAATCAGCCCCAGCATTTT.